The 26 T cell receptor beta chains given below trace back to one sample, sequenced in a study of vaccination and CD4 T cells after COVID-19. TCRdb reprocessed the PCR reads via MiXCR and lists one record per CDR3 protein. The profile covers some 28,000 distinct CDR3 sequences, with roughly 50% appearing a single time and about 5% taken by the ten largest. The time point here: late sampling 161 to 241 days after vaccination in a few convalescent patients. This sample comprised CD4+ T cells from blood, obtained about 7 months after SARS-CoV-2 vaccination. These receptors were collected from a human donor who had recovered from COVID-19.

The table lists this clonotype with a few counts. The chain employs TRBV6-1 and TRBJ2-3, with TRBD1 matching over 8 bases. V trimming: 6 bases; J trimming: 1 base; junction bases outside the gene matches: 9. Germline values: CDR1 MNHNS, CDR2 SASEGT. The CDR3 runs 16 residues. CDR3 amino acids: CASRDPGQVGTDTQYF. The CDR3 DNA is TGTGCCAGCAGAGATCCGGGACAGGTGGGCACAGATACGCAGTATTTT.

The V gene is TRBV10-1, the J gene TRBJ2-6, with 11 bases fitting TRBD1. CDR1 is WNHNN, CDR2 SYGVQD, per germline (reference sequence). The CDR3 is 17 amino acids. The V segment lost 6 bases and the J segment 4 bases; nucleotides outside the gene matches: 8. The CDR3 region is CASSPGQGASGANVLTF. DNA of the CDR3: TGCGCCAGCAGCCCTGGACAGGGGGCGTCGGGGGCCAACGTCCTGACTTTC.

CDR3 sequence reads: CASSLLAGGDRHEQYF. Here the CDR3 DNA reads TGTGCCAGCAGCCTACTAGCGGGAGGGGATCGGCACGAGCAGTACTTC. V usage is TRBV6-2 or TRBV6-3 and J usage is TRBJ2-7; 13 bases are shared with TRBD2. The J segment lost 5 bases and the V segment lost 6 bases, leaving 10 bases of the junction unmatched. The length of the CDR3 is 16 residues. The V gene's germline CDR1 is MNHEY and CDR2 SVGEGT.

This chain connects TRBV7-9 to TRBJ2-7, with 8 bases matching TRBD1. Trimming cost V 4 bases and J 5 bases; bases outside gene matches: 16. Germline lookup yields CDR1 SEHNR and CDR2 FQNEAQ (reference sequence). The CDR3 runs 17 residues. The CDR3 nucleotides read TGTGCCAGCAGCTACTTAACACGCCTCCGGGACAGGCACGAGCAGTACTTC. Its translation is CASSYLTRLRDRHEQYF. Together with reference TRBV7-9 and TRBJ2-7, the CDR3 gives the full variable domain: DTGVSQNPRHKITKRGQNVTFRCDPISEHNRLYWYRQTLGQGPEFLTYFQNEAQLEKSRLLSDRFSAERPKGSFSTLEIQRTEQGDSAMYLCASSYLTRLRDRHEQYFGPGTRLTVT.

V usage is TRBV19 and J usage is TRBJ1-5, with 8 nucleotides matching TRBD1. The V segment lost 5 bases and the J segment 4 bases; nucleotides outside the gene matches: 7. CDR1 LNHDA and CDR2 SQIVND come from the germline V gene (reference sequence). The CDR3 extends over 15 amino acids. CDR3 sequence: CASSWGTGPNQPQHF. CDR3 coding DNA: TGTGCCAGTAGTTGGGGGACAGGACCAAATCAGCCCCAGCATTTT.

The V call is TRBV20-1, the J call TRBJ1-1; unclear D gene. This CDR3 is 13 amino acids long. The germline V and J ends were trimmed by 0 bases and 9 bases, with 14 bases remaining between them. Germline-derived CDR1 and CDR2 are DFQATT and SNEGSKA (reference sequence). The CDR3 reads CSARDQEHTQAFF. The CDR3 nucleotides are TGCAGTGCTAGAGATCAGGAGCACACACAAGCTTTCTTT.

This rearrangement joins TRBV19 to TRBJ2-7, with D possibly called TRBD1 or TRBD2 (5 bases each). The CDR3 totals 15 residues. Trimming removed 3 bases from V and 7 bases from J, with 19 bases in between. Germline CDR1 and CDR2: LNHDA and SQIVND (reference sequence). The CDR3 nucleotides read TGTGCCAGTAGTATTTGGGACGGAATGGAGCGGGAGCAGTACTTC. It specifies CASSIWDGMEREQYF.

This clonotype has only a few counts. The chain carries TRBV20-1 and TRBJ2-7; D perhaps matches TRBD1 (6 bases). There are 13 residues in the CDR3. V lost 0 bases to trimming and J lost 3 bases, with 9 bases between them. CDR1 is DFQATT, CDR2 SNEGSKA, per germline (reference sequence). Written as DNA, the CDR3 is TGCAGTGCTAGAGAGTGGGACAACTACGAGCAGTACTTC. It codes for CSAREWDNYEQYF.

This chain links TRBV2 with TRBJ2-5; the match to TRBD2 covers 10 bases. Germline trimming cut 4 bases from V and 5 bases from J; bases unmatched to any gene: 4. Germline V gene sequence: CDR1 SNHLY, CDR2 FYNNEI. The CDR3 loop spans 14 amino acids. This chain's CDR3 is CASSASGSRETQYF. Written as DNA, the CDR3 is TGTGCCAGCAGTGCTAGCGGGAGCAGGGAGACCCAGTACTTC. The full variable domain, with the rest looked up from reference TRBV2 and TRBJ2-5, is EPEVTQTPSHQVTQMGQEVILRCVPISNHLYFYWYRQILGQKVEFLVSFYNNEISEKSEIFDDQFSVERPDGSNFTLKIRSTKLEDSAMYFCASSASGSRETQYFGPGTRLLVL.

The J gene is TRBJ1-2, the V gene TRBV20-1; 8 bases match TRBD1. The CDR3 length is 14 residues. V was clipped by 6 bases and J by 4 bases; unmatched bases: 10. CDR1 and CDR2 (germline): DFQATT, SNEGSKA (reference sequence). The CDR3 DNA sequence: TGCAGTGCATACCCTCAGGGGGCTGGCTATGGCTACACCTTC. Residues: CSAYPQGAGYGYTF.

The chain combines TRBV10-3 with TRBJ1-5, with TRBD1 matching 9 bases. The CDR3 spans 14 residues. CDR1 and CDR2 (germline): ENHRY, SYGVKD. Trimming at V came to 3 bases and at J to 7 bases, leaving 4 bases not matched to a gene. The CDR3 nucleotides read TGTGCCATCAGTGACGGGACAGGGAACCAGCCCCAGCATTTT. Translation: CAISDGTGNQPQHF.

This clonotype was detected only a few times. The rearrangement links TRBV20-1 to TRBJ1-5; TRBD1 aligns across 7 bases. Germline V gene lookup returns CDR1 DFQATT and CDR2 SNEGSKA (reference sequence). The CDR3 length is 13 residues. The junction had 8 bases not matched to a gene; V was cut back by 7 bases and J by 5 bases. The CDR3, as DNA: TGCAGTGTGGGGGAGGGGGCGTATCAGCCCCAGCATTTT. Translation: CSVGEGAYQPQHF.

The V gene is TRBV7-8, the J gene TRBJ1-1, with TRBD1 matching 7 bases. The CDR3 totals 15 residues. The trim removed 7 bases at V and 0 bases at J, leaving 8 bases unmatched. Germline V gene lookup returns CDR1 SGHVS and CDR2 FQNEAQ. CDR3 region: CASTHRTGVNTEAFF. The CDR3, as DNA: TGTGCCAGCACTCACCGGACAGGAGTGAACACTGAAGCTTTCTTT.

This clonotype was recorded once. The CDR3 DNA follows: TGTGCCAGTAGTATAGACGGTAGCTCCTACAATGAGCAGTTCTTC. Protein sequence: CASSIDGSSYNEQFF. The chain recombines TRBV19 with TRBJ2-1; D unresolved. The V and J ends lost 0 bases and 0 bases respectively, with 6 bases between them. This CDR3 comprises 15 residues. Germline V gene lookup returns CDR1 LNHDA and CDR2 SQIVND (reference sequence).

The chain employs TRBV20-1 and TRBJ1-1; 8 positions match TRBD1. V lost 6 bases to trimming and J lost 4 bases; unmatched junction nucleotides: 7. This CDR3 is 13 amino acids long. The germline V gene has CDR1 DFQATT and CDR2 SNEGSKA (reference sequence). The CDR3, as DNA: TGCAGTGCCACGACAGGGGAAGGCACTGAAGCTTTCTTT. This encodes CSATTGEGTEAFF.

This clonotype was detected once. The CDR3 reads CASSYLYNEQFF. In DNA, the CDR3 is TGTGCCAGTTCATATCTTTACAATGAGCAGTTCTTC. V gene TRBV19 combines with J gene TRBJ2-1; D remains unclear. The germline CDR1 and CDR2 sequences are LNHDA and SQIVND (reference sequence). The CDR3 extends over 12 amino acids. V was trimmed by 8 bases and J by 4 bases, leaving 9 bases between them.

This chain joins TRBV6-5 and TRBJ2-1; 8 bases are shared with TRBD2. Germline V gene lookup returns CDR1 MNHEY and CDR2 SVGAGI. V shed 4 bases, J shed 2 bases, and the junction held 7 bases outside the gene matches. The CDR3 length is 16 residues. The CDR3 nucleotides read TGTGCCAGCAGTTCCTGGACTAGCACCCCCTACAATGAGCAGTTCTTC. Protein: CASSSWTSTPYNEQFF.

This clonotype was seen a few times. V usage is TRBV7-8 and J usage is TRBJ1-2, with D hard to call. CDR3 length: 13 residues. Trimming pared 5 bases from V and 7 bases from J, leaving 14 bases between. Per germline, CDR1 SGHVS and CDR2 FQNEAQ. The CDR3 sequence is CASSRRVGGGYTF. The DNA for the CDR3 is TGTGCCAGCAGCCGTCGCGTCGGTGGTGGCTACACCTTC.

The CDR3 spells CSAPLSGNTDTQYF. CDR3 coding DNA: TGCAGTGCTCCCCTGAGCGGAAACACAGATACGCAGTATTTT. The gene calls are TRBV20-1 and TRBJ2-3; D is possibly TRBD2 (5 bases). The germline V and J ends were trimmed by 5 bases and 2 bases, with 14 bases remaining between them. This CDR3 contains 14 residues. Germline CDR1 and CDR2: DFQATT and SNEGSKA (reference sequence).

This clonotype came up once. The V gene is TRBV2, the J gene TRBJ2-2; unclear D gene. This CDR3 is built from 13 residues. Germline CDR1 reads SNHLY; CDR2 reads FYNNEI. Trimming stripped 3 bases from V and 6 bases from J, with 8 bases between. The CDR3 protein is CASSEIRSGELFF. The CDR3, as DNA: TGTGCCAGCAGTGAGATCAGGTCCGGGGAGCTGTTTTTT.

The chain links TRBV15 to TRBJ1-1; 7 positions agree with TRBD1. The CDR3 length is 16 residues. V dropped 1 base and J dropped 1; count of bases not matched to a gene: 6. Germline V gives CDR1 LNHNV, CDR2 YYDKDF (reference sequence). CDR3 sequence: CATSRATGTSNTEAFF. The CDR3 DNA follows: TGTGCCACCAGCAGAGCGACAGGGACTTCGAACACTGAAGCTTTCTTT.

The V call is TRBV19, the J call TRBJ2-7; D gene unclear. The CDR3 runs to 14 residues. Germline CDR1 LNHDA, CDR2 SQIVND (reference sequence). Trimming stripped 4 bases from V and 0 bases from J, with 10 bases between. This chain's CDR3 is CASSNSQFSYEQYF. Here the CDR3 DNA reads TGTGCCAGTAGTAATAGCCAGTTCTCCTACGAGCAGTACTTC.

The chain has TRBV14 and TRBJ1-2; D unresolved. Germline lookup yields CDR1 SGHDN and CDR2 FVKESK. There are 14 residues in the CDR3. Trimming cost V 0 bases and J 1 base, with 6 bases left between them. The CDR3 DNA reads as TGTGCCAGCAGCCAAGATCGGGTTAACTATGGCTACACCTTC. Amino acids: CASSQDRVNYGYTF. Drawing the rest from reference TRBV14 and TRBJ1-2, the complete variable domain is EAGVTQFPSHSVIEKGQTVTLRCDPISGHDNLYWYRRVMGKEIKFLLHFVKESKQDESGMPNNRFLAERTGGTYSTLKVQPAELEDSGVYFCASSQDRVNYGYTFGSGTRLTVV.

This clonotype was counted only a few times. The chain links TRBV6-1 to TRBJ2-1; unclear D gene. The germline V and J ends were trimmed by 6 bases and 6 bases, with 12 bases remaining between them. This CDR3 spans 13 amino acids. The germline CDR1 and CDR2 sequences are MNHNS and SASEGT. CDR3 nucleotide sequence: TGTGCCAGCAGCCACCCGGTGGGCAATGAGCAGTTCTTC. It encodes CASSHPVGNEQFF.

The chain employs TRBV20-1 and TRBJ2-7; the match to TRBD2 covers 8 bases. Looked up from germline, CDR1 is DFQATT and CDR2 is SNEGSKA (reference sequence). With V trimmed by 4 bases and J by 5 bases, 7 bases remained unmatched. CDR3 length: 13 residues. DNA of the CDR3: TGCAGTGCTACGGGAGGGCCGGACGACGAGCAGTACTTC. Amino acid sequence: CSATGGPDDEQYF.

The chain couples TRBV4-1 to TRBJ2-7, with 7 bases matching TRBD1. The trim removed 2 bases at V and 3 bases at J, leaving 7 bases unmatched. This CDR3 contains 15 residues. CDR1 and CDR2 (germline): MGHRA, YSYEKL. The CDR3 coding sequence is TGCGCCAGCAGCCAAATCACCTCAGGGGGCTACGAGCAGTACTTC. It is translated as CASSQITSGGYEQYF.